This entry lists 12 T cell receptor beta chains sequenced from one sample in a study of CXCR3-negative and CXCR3-positive naive CD8 T cells. Study-level results: Hydrophobicity of TRB CDR3s was greater in CXCR3-positive naive cells than in CXCR3-negative naive cells.

Via 5' RACE with UMI labels, TRB cDNA libraries were prepared. Each CDR3 protein gets one entry in TCRdb, which reprocessed the 5' RACE reads and gives no DNA. The listing contains about 6,900 distinct CDR3 sequences. The antigens these receptors bind are not known. Sequenced material: naive CXCR3+ CD8+ T cells from blood. Described subset: CD45RO-CCR7+CD27+CD95- naive CD8+ T cells expressing CXCR3 (TNR3+). The receptor set was obtained from a human donor in good health. Some clones in this sample may be carry-over from other donors' samples.

The chain combines TRBV29-1 with TRBJ1-3. Germline CDR1 SQVTM, CDR2 ANQGSEA. This CDR3 has 13 amino acids. The CDR3 sequence is CSGTDGSGNTIYF.

The rearrangement uses TRBV2 and TRBJ2-1. Looked up from germline, CDR1 is SNHLY and CDR2 is FYNNEI. This CDR3 comprises 15 residues. The CDR3 protein is CASSEDGSSYNEQFF. Using reference TRBV2 and TRBJ2-1 for the parts outside the CDR3, the full variable domain is EPEVTQTPSHQVTQMGQEVILRCVPISNHLYFYWYRQILGQKVEFLVSFYNNEISEKSEIFDDQFSVERPDGSNFTLKIRSTKLEDSAMYFCASSEDGSSYNEQFFGPGTRLTVL.

In terms of frequency, this clonotype is medium-sized. V gene TRBV29-1 combines with J gene TRBJ2-1; TCRdb proposes TRBD1, but this gene call is untestable without DNA. The CDR3 is 12 amino acids. The V gene's germline CDR1 is SQVTM and CDR2 ANQGSEA. The CDR3 sequence is CSALQGLSEQFF.

V gene TRBV7-2 combines with J gene TRBJ2-7; TCRdb gives TRBD2 as the D gene, but with no DNA this cannot be confirmed. Per germline, CDR1 SGHTA and CDR2 FQGNSA. The CDR3 is 14 residues long. The CDR3: CASSALAGAYEQYF.

In terms of frequency, this clonotype is medium-sized (0.01 to 0.1%). V is TRBV29-1 and J is TRBJ2-5; TCRdb calls TRBD1, which cannot be checked without DNA. This CDR3 is built from 14 residues. CDR1 and CDR2 from the germline V gene are SQVTM and ANQGSEA. The CDR3: CSVDGVRERETQYF.

V and J are TRBV28 and TRBJ2-4; TCRdb's D call of TRBD1 is untestable without DNA. Germline V gives CDR1 MDHEN, CDR2 SYDVKM. The CDR3 has 13 residues. The CDR3 loop reads CASSFSGKNIQYF. The full variable domain, completed using reference TRBV28 and TRBJ2-4, is DVKVTQSSRYLVKRTGEKVFLECVQDMDHENMFWYRQDPGLGLRLIYFSYDVKMKEKGDIPEGYSVSREKKERFSLILESASTNQTSMYLCASSFSGKNIQYFGAGTRLSVL.

V and J are TRBV29-1 and TRBJ2-1; TCRdb proposes TRBD1, but this gene call is untestable without DNA. The CDR3 runs 13 residues. Germline V gene sequence: CDR1 SQVTM, CDR2 ANQGSEA. This CDR3 reads CSVDDRAEEEQFF.

V is TRBV19 and J is TRBJ1-3. The CDR3 runs to 16 residues. CDR1 and CDR2 (germline): LNHDA, SQIVND (reference sequence). CDR3 sequence reads: CASSMVDLLSGNTIYF. Together with reference TRBV19 and TRBJ1-3, the CDR3 gives the full variable domain: DGGITQSPKYLFRKEGQNVTLSCEQNLNHDAMYWYRQDPGQGLRLIYYSQIVNDFQKGDIAEGYSVSREKKESFPLTVTSAQKNPTAFYLCASSMVDLLSGNTIYFGEGSWLTVV.

This chain connects TRBV6-2 or TRBV6-3 to TRBJ2-1; TCRdb calls TRBD2, which cannot be checked without DNA. The CDR3 runs to 14 residues. Germline-derived CDR1 and CDR2 are MNHEY and SVGEGT. CDR3 protein: CASMRDYLYNEQFF.

This clonotype is called medium-sized based on its frequency. The rearrangement uses TRBV29-1 and TRBJ2-2; the TRBD2 assignment by TCRdb is unverifiable without DNA. Per the germline V gene, CDR1 is SQVTM and CDR2 is ANQGSEA. The CDR3 length is 14 residues. CDR3 region: CSARDGGGSGELFF.

Its frequency marks this clonotype as medium-sized (0.01 to 0.1%). The V gene is TRBV9, the J gene TRBJ2-1; TCRdb proposes TRBD1, but this gene call is untestable without DNA. CDR1 is SGDLS and CDR2 is YYNGEE in the germline V gene. The CDR3 contains 12 residues. The CDR3: CASSGDSDEQFF.

Judged by frequency, this clonotype is medium-sized. This chain's CDR3 is CASSTLPGSEQFF. The chain carries TRBV19 and TRBJ2-1; the TCRdb call, TRBD2, lacks DNA for checking. Per germline, CDR1 LNHDA and CDR2 SQIVND (reference sequence). The CDR3 extends over 13 amino acids.